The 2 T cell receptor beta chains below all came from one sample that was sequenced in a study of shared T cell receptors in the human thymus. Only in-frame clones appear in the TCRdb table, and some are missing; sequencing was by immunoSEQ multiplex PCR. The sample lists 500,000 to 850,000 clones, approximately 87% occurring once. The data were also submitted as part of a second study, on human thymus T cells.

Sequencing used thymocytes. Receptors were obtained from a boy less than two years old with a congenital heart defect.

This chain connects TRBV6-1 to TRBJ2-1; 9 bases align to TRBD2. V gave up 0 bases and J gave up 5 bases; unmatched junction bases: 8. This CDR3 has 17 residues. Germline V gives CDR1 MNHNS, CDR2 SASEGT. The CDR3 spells CASSEALAGSKDNEQFF. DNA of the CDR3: TGTGCCAGCAGTGAAGCGCTAGCGGGGTCGAAAGACAATGAGCAGTTCTTC.

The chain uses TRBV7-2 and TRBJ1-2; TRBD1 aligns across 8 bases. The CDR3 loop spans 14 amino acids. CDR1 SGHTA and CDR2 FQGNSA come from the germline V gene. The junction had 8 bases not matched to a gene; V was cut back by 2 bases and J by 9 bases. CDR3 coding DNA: TGTGCCAGCAGCTTACAGGACAGGGTTATAAGCTACACCTTC. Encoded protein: CASSLQDRVISYTF.